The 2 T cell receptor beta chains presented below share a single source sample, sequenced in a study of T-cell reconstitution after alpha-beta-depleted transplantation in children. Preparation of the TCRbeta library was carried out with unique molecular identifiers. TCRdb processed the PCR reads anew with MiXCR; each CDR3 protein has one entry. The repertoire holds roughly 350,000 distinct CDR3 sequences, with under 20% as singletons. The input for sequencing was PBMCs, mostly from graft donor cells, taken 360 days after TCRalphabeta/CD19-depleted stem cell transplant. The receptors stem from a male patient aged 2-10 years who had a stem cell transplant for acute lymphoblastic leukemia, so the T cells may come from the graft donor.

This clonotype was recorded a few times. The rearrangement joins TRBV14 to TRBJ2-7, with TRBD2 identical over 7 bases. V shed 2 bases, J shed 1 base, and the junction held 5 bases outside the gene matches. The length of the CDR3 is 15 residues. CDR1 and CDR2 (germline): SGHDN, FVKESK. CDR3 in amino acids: CASSQSGGGSYEQYF. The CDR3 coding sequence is TGTGCCAGCAGCCAATCGGGGGGAGGTTCCTACGAGCAGTACTTC.

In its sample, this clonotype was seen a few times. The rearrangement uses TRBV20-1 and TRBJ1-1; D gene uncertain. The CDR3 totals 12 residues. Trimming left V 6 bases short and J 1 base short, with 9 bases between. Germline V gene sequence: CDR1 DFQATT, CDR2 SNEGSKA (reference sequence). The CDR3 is CSAKYWNTEAFF. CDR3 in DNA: TGCAGTGCCAAATACTGGAACACTGAAGCTTTCTTT.